These T cell receptor beta chains were read from a single sample in a study of shared clonotypes between healthy human individuals. The protocol was immunoSEQ multiplex PCR, while the TCRdb copy is restricted to in-frame clones and leaves out a portion. Among under 650,000 clones listed, about 96% were seen once. The sequenced sample consisted of naive CD4+ T cells sorted from blood. These TCRs come from a woman aged 30 to 39 in good health. Both conserved end residues are trimmed from each CDR3. A D gene is named only where the DNA matches it firmly.

TRBD2 | TRBJ2-1 | TRBV5-1 | ASRPPGTSSGEQF
TRBD2 | . | TRBV7-9 | ASSSGLADYEQY
. | TRBJ1-1 | TRBV10-3 | AISGNGGVEAF
. | TRBJ1-2 | TRBV23-1 | ASSQFPVGYT
. | TRBJ1-5 | TRBV5-8 | ASGTINQPQH
TRBD1 | TRBJ1-3 | TRBV19 | ASSGTGQSSGNTIY
. | TRBJ1-2 | TRBV19 | ASSIPGVRYGYT
. | TRBJ2-5 | TRBV28 | ASSTSSGINQETQY
. | TRBJ1-1 | TRBV9 | ASRVRGGAEAF
. | TRBJ2-7 | TRBV10-3 | AIRDSPYEQY
TRBD1 | TRBJ1-1 | TRBV6-4 | FAGTGLVGTEAF
. | TRBJ1-1 | TRBV19 | ASSPYRRGRETEAF
TRBD1 | TRBJ1-1 | TRBV5-1 | ASSTKTGGTEAF
TRBD2 | TRBJ2-7 | TRBV19 | ASSIVAGVNEQY
TRBD1 | TRBJ1-5 | TRBV18 | ASSPGTGLRPQH
TRBD2 | TRBJ2-1 | TRBV10-3 | AISAASGVTYNEQF
. | TRBJ1-1 | TRBV6-5 | ASSYSIARVNTEAF
TRBD1 | . | TRBV7-9 | ASTRDRYEQY
TRBD1 | TRBJ1-2 | TRBV19 | ASSTRTGPNYGYT
. | TRBJ1-1 | TRBV5-1 | ASSWGETRSNTEAF
TRBD2 | TRBJ2-1 | TRBV27 | ASSLGLWTSGHNEQF
. | TRBJ1-3 | TRBV18 | ASSLFLGQTISSGNTIY
. | TRBJ2-1 | TRBV2 | ASSESTSSYNEQF
. | TRBJ2-7 | TRBV28 | ASKDSYEQY
. | TRBJ2-1 | TRBV28 | ASSSPTIGHNEQF